These 32 T cell receptor beta chains were sequenced from one sample in a study of blood T cell repertoires in COVID-19. Libraries were prepared by immunoSEQ multiplex PCR; TCRdb keeps only in-frame clonotypes and omits some of them. The sample has around 140,000 clones, about 87% seen once. Input material: peripheral blood. The receptors stem from a woman aged 50 to 60 with active or convalescent COVID-19.

The genes are TRBV5-1 and TRBJ1-6, with TRBD1 matching over 7 bases. Germline CDR1 is SGHRS and CDR2 is YFSETQ. The trim removed 0 bases at V and 9 bases at J, leaving 6 bases unmatched. The CDR3 spans 15 residues. The CDR3 bases are TGCGCCAGCAGCTTGGCCGGAGGGGGCCGTTCACCCCTCCACTTT. Translation: CASSLAGGGRSPLHF.

The genes are TRBV4-3 and TRBJ1-3; 10 bases map to TRBD1. Trimming removed 3 bases from V and 0 bases from J; junction bases left unmatched: 8. The CDR3 loop spans 18 amino acids. Germline values: CDR1 LGHNA, CDR2 YSLEER. The CDR3 here is CASSQRGTGASSGNTIYF. The CDR3 DNA reads TGCGCCAGCAGCCAGAGGGGGACAGGGGCCAGCTCTGGAAACACCATATATTTT.

The CDR3 loop is CASSSGIIRLYGYTF. The CDR3 coding sequence is TGTGCCAGCAGCTCCGGAATAATACGACTCTATGGCTACACCTTC. The J gene is TRBJ1-2, the V gene TRBV11-2; D unresolved. This CDR3 has 15 residues. The V end lost 4 bases, the J end lost 4 bases, and 16 bases lay between the germline ends. Germline values: CDR1 SGHAT, CDR2 FQNNGV.

The chain carries TRBV7-9 and TRBJ2-7; a weak D match, TRBD2 (6 bases). V lost 0 bases, J lost 6 bases, and 18 bases lay in between. The CDR3 extends over 16 amino acids. Germline V gives CDR1 SEHNR, CDR2 FQNEAQ (reference sequence). The CDR3 DNA is TGTGCCAGCAGCTTAGCCTTAGCGGCCCCGTTCGTCGAGCAGTACTTC. Protein sequence: CASSLALAAPFVEQYF.

This clone was recorded once. The chain links TRBV4-1 to TRBJ1-2, with 7 bases matching TRBD1. Germline CDR1 reads MGHRA; CDR2 reads YSYEKL. The CDR3 has 15 residues. Unmatched junction bases numbered 5, after V lost 0 bases and J lost 4 bases. The CDR3 sequence: CASSQELDRSYGYTF. DNA of the CDR3: TGCGCCAGCAGCCAAGAACTGGACAGGAGCTATGGCTACACCTTC.

In its sample, this clone was seen a few times. J is TRBJ1-2 and V is TRBV6-2 or TRBV6-3; D is ambiguous. The germline V gene has CDR1 MNHEY and CDR2 SVGEGT. The CDR3 is 12 amino acids. Trimming stripped 5 bases from V and 5 bases from J, with 9 bases between. Here the CDR3 reads CASSTSRYGYTF. CDR3 sequence (DNA): TGTGCCAGCAGTACATCTAGATATGGCTACACCTTC.

This clone showed up just once. This rearrangement joins TRBV23-1 to TRBJ2-7; D is perhaps TRBD2 (5 bases). TRBV23-1 has ORF status, its function being uncertain. Trimming removed 4 bases at V and 7 bases at J, with 23 bases between. This CDR3 is built from 16 residues. Written as DNA, the CDR3 is TGCGCCAGCAGTCCCCGCTTGGGCCCTACCCGGGGTGAGCAGTACTTC. Protein: CASSPRLGPTRGEQYF.

This rearrangement joins TRBV7-2 to TRBJ1-2; 7 bases map to TRBD1. With V trimmed by 4 bases and J by 5 bases, 16 bases remained unmatched. Germline V gene data show CDR1 as SGHTA and CDR2 as FQGNSA. The CDR3 contains 17 residues. This CDR3 reads CASSSPRTGRGSYGYTF. The CDR3 DNA reads as TGTGCCAGCAGCTCACCCCGGACAGGACGCGGATCTTATGGCTACACCTTC.

The genes are TRBV9 and TRBJ1-1; D is unresolved. CDR3 length equals 15 residues. Germline CDR1 and CDR2: SGDLS and YYNGEE. Trimming cost V 0 bases and J 0 bases, with 9 bases left between them. The CDR3 reads CASSVVNDLNTEAFF. The DNA for the CDR3 is TGTGCCAGCAGCGTAGTCAATGACTTGAACACTGAAGCTTTCTTT.

J is TRBJ1-2 and V is TRBV7-3; 9 bases line up with TRBD1. The ends lost 5 bases at V and 6 bases at J; junction bases unmatched: 10. Per the germline V gene, CDR1 is SGHTA and CDR2 is FQGTGA. The CDR3 runs 15 residues. The CDR3 spells CASSPDPTGGDGYTF. In DNA, the CDR3 is TGTGCCAGCAGCCCAGACCCAACAGGGGGCGATGGCTACACCTTC.

The V call is TRBV25-1, the J call TRBJ2-7, with D possibly TRBD2 on 5 matching bases. CDR3 length equals 14 residues. Germline V gives CDR1 MGHDK, CDR2 SYGVNS. V was trimmed by 4 bases and J by 0 bases, leaving 10 bases between them. This CDR3 is CASSVGGPSYEQYF. The CDR3 DNA reads as TGTGCCAGCAGTGTGGGCGGGCCCTCCTACGAGCAGTACTTC.

The rearrangement links TRBV7-6 to TRBJ2-7; tentatively, D is TRBD2 (5 bases). Trimming took 1 base from V and 1 from J, leaving 11 bases between them. The germline gives CDR1 SGHVS, CDR2 FNYEAQ. This CDR3 spans 15 amino acids. Written as DNA, the CDR3 is TGTGCCAGCAGCTTAGGCGGGTCGGGTTCCTACGAGCAGTACTTC. Its protein product is CASSLGGSGSYEQYF.

V gene TRBV6-5 combines with J gene TRBJ1-1; D is unresolved. V dropped 8 bases and J dropped 0 bases, with 13 bases sitting between them. The CDR3 contains 14 residues. Germline V gene sequence: CDR1 MNHEY, CDR2 SVGAGI. For the CDR3, the DNA is TGTGCCAGCCGCAGATCCAATTTGAACACTGAAGCTTTCTTT. Translation: CASRRSNLNTEAFF.

The rearrangement uses TRBV11-3 and TRBJ2-1; 16 nucleotides line up with TRBD2. This CDR3 is 18 amino acids long. Unmatched junction bases numbered 7, after V lost 5 bases and J lost 3 bases. Per the germline V gene, CDR1 is SGHNT and CDR2 is YENEEA. In DNA, the CDR3 is TGTGCCAGCAGCAAGGGACTAGCGGGGGGGCCTAGCTACAATGAGCAGTTCTTC. Protein product: CASSKGLAGGPSYNEQFF.

J is TRBJ2-3 and V is TRBV6-4; 12 bases align to TRBD2. With V trimmed by 0 bases and J by 3 bases, 7 bases remained unmatched. CDR3 length: 18 residues. Germline V gives CDR1 MRHNA, CDR2 SNTAGT. The chain's CDR3 is CASSDSSSSGRATDTQYF. CDR3 nucleotide sequence: TGTGCCAGCAGTGACTCTTCCTCTAGCGGGAGGGCTACAGATACGCAGTATTTT.

The CDR3 loop is CASTPGQQETQYF. In DNA form, the CDR3 reads TGTGCCAGCACTCCGGGACAGCAAGAGACCCAGTACTTC. The chain links TRBV2 to TRBJ2-5; 7 nucleotides align to TRBD1. Germline assignment: CDR1 SNHLY and CDR2 FYNNEI. V dropped 7 bases and J dropped 2; count of bases not matched to a gene: 4. The CDR3 has 13 residues. The full variable domain, in which reference TRBV2 and TRBJ2-5 provide the parts outside the CDR3, is EPEVTQTPSHQVTQMGQEVILRCVPISNHLYFYWYRQILGQKVEFLVSFYNNEISEKSEIFDDQFSVERPDGSNFTLKIRSTKLEDSAMYFCASTPGQQETQYFGPGTRLLVL.

This CDR3 is CASSLGTGYGYTF. Written as DNA, the CDR3 is TGTGCCAGCTCACTCGGGACAGGTTATGGCTACACCTTC. The chain joins TRBV18 to TRBJ1-2; 8 nucleotides match TRBD1. Germline CDR1 reads KGHSH; CDR2 reads LQKENI. V trimming: 4 bases; J trimming: 5 bases; junction bases outside the gene matches: 3. The CDR3 loop spans 13 amino acids.

This clone was counted a single time. The genes are TRBV30 and TRBJ1-1; D remains unclear. Germline V gene lookup returns CDR1 GTSNPN and CDR2 SVGIG (reference sequence). The CDR3 sequence is 13 residues long. V lost 2 bases and J 4 bases, leaving 11 bases between the germline ends. CDR3 DNA: TGTGCCTGGAGTAAGTACTCTCTCACTGAAGCTTTCTTT. Translated: CAWSKYSLTEAFF.

The chain employs TRBV30 and TRBJ1-3; TRBD1 might be the D (5 bases). The germline CDR1 and CDR2 sequences are GTSNPN and SVGIG (reference sequence). The CDR3 length is 15 residues. The germline V and J ends were trimmed by 0 bases and 1 base, with 10 bases remaining between them. The CDR3 reads CAWSVDRRSGNTIYF. DNA of the CDR3: TGTGCCTGGAGTGTAGACAGAAGATCTGGAAACACCATATATTTT. Complete variable domain (other parts from reference TRBV30 and TRBJ1-3): SQTIHQWPATLVQPVGSPLSLECTVEGTSNPNLYWYRQAAGRGLQLLFYSVGIGQISSEVPQNLSASRPQDRQFILSSKKLLLSDSGFYLCAWSVDRRSGNTIYFGEGSWLTVV.

V is TRBV7-2 and J is TRBJ1-6; the D is unclear. Germline values: CDR1 SGHTA, CDR2 FQGNSA. Trimming removed 7 bases at V and 12 bases at J, with 16 bases between. The CDR3 covers 13 residues. The CDR3 protein is CASTTGVVGPLHF. In DNA, the CDR3 is TGTGCCAGCACCACTGGAGTGGTAGGACCCCTCCACTTT.

This clone was found a few times. This chain links TRBV4-1 with TRBJ2-3; 7 positions agree with TRBD2. Germline CDR1 and CDR2: MGHRA and YSYEKL. V gave up 4 bases and J gave up 0 bases; unmatched junction bases: 10. The CDR3 length is 17 residues. CDR3 loop: CASSPSAGSGSTDTQYF. The DNA for the CDR3 is TGCGCCAGCAGCCCTTCTGCGGGTAGCGGGAGCACAGATACGCAGTATTTT.

Only one count was recorded for this clone. This chain connects TRBV24-1 to TRBJ1-4; TRBD1 aligns across 7 bases. The V segment lost 9 bases and the J segment 5 bases; nucleotides outside the gene matches: 26. Germline V gene sequence: CDR1 KGHDR, CDR2 SFDVKD. The CDR3 is 20 residues long. In DNA form, the CDR3 reads TGTGCCACCCGCAGTGGCGTGACAGGGATCTTTCGAACGGGGAATGAAAAACTGTTTTTT. Protein: CATRSGVTGIFRTGNEKLFF.

V and J are TRBV6-6 and TRBJ1-2, with 7 positions matching TRBD1. Germline values: CDR1 MNHNY, CDR2 SVGAGI (reference sequence). Trimming removed 4 bases from V and 8 bases from J; junction bases left unmatched: 10. This CDR3 is 14 amino acids long. The CDR3 bases are TGTGCCAGCAGTTTACAGACAGGGCCTCTAGGCTACACCTTC. It yields the protein CASSLQTGPLGYTF.

The chain links TRBV6-2 or TRBV6-3 to TRBJ2-7, with a tentative D call TRBD1 (5 bases). V was shortened by 2 bases and J by 3 bases, with 17 bases between the two germline ends. The CDR3 is 16 residues long. Germline CDR1 MNHEY, CDR2 SVGEGT. The CDR3 spells CASSYPTQDGNYEQYF. CDR3 DNA sequence: TGTGCCAGCAGTTACCCGACACAGGACGGAAACTACGAGCAGTACTTC.

The rearrangement uses TRBV19 and TRBJ2-2; the match to TRBD1 covers 8 bases. The CDR3 consists of 18 residues. Germline V lookup: CDR1 LNHDA, CDR2 SQIVND (reference sequence). After removal of 7 bases from V and 2 bases from J, the junction contained 15 bases not matched to a gene. The CDR3 here is CASTPGQGWSVNTGELFF. The CDR3 bases are TGTGCCAGTACTCCAGGACAGGGATGGTCCGTCAACACCGGGGAGCTGTTTTTT.

For the CDR3, the DNA is TGTGCCAGCAGTTGGTCTACAGGCCGTCAAGAGACCCAGTACTTC. This translates into CASSWSTGRQETQYF. The rearrangement joins TRBV27 to TRBJ2-5; D is perhaps TRBD1 (5 bases). CDR3 size: 15 residues. V was pared by 4 bases and J by 2 bases, with 14 bases between. The germline CDR1 and CDR2 sequences are MNHEY and SMNVEV (reference sequence).

This chain connects TRBV5-4 to TRBJ2-1; 7 bases are a match to TRBD2. The CDR3 extends over 13 amino acids. Germline CDR1 is SGHNT and CDR2 is YYREEE (reference sequence). V dropped 9 bases and J dropped 5; count of bases not matched to a gene: 8. CDR3 sequence: CATKGGRDNEQFF. For the CDR3, the DNA is TGTGCCACCAAGGGAGGGAGAGACAATGAGCAGTTCTTC.

V usage is TRBV24-1 and J usage is TRBJ2-7; D is unclear. Germline assignment: CDR1 KGHDR and CDR2 SFDVKD. Trimming cost V 3 bases and J 3 bases, with 14 bases left between them. This CDR3 is built from 15 residues. This chain's CDR3 is CATSDPGDAIYEQYF. The CDR3 DNA reads TGTGCCACCAGTGATCCAGGTGACGCAATCTACGAGCAGTACTTC.

The chain combines TRBV4-1 with TRBJ1-1, with TRBD1 as a possible D gene (5 bases). Germline CDR1 MGHRA, CDR2 YSYEKL. The CDR3 is made up of 18 amino acids. V was shortened by 8 bases and J by 6 bases, with 31 bases between the two germline ends. The CDR3 region is CASRRVAGIISGKAEAFF. CDR3 in DNA: TGCGCCAGCCGTAGGGTAGCAGGGATTATTTCCGGTAAAGCTGAAGCTTTCTTT.

The chain uses TRBV18 and TRBJ1-2, with 9 bases fitting TRBD1. Per germline, CDR1 KGHSH and CDR2 LQKENI. The junction had 9 bases not matched to a gene; V was cut back by 2 bases and J by 8 bases. This CDR3 is built from 15 residues. CDR3 in amino acids: CASSPRQETGGGYTF. The DNA of the CDR3 is TGTGCCAGCTCACCAAGGCAAGAGACAGGGGGAGGCTACACCTTC. The variable domain in full, completed from reference TRBV18 and TRBJ1-2, reads NAGVMQNPRHLVRRRGQEARLRCSPMKGHSHVYWYRQLPEEGLKFMVYLQKENIIDESGMPKERFSAEFPKEGPSILRIQQVVRGDSAAYFCASSPRQETGGGYTFGSGTRLTVV.

The chain couples TRBV30 to TRBJ1-3; D perhaps matches TRBD1 (5 bases). CDR3 length equals 13 residues. The V and J ends lost 0 bases and 2 bases respectively, with 5 bases between them. Per germline, CDR1 GTSNPN and CDR2 SVGIG (reference sequence). As DNA, the CDR3 is TGTGCCTGGAGTGTACAGGCTGGAAACACCATATATTTT. Encoded protein: CAWSVQAGNTIYF.

The chain joins TRBV9 to TRBJ2-1, with TRBD2 matching over 8 bases. This CDR3 region has 17 residues. From germline, CDR1 is SGDLS and CDR2 YYNGEE. Trimming took 0 bases from V and 3 from J; bases not matched to a gene: 8. CDR3 coding DNA: TGTGCCAGCAGCGTAGGAGATAGCGGGGAGTACTACAATGAGCAGTTCTTC. This translates into CASSVGDSGEYYNEQFF.